The rows below give T cell receptor beta chains drawn from one sample of a study of cytomegalovirus exposure and HLA in healthy donors. Assay used: immunoSEQ multiplex PCR; TCRdb lists only in-frame clones, some missing. Among under 150,000 clones, about 80% were seen once, and the ten largest hold roughly 1.2%. What was sequenced was PBMCs. These receptors all stem from a girl aged 2-10 years in good health and CMV-seronegative. Both conserved end residues are part of each CDR3. Each record gives: CDR3 protein, CDR3 DNA, clone size, D gene, J gene, CDR3 length, V gene. A D gene is named only where the DNA matches it firmly. Not all rows give a size; the values are once, few, many and, for expanded clones, a class.

CASSSSGGDEQFF,TGTGCTAGCAGCTCTAGCGGGGGCGATGAGCAGTTCTTC,few,TRBD2,TRBJ2-1,13,TRBV7-7
CATHGTMNTEAFF,TGTGCCACCCACGGGACTATGAACACTGAAGCTTTCTTT,few,NA,TRBJ1-1,13,TRBV6-5
CASSSRPGGMSTEAFF,TGTGCCAGCAGCTCACGGCCAGGAGGCATGAGCACTGAAGCTTTCTTT,NA,NA,TRBJ1-1,16,TRBV7-2
CASSLGVAGGNPGELFF,TGTGCCAGCAGCTTAGGCGTTGCCGGGGGGAACCCCGGGGAGCTGTTTTTT,NA,TRBD2,TRBJ2-2,17,TRBV7-9
CASSFLAGALSEQYF,TGTGCCAGCAGCTTCCTAGCGGGAGCTTTGTCCGAGCAGTACTTC,NA,TRBD2,TRBJ2-7,15,TRBV7-9
CASRVAGRWDGYTF,TGTGCCAGCAGAGTGGCAGGTCGATGGGATGGCTACACCTTC,NA,NA,TRBJ1-2,14,TRBV13
CAQGRAGHNNEQFF,TGTGCCCAGGGGCGAGCGGGGCACAACAATGAGCAGTTCTTC,NA,NA,TRBJ2-1,14,TRBV13
CASSTGGGTGGNTEAFF,TGTGCCAGTAGTACCGGGGGGGGGACAGGGGGAAACACTGAAGCTTTCTTT,NA,TRBD1,TRBJ1-1,17,TRBV19
CASSPGTSGSTDTQYF,TGTGCCAGCAGTCCCGGGACTAGCGGGAGCACAGATACGCAGTATTTT,NA,TRBD2,TRBJ2-3,16,TRBV28
CASSLRTAGLAGSTDTQYF,TGTGCCAGCAGCTTACGCACCGCGGGACTAGCGGGAAGCACAGATACGCAGTATTTT,NA,TRBD2,TRBJ2-3,19,TRBV7-9
CATKQGAVGGYTF,TGTGCCACCAAACAGGGGGCAGTGGGTGGCTACACCTTC,once,TRBD1,TRBJ1-2,13,TRBV25-1
CASTQAGGPYEQFF,TGCGCCAGCACCCAGGCGGGAGGGCCTTATGAGCAGTTCTTC,NA,TRBD2,TRBJ2-1,14,TRBV10-2
CASSEYPPGGDTEAFF,TGTGCCAGCAGTGAATACCCGCCCGGGGGGGACACTGAAGCTTTCTTT,NA,NA,TRBJ1-1,16,TRBV25-1
CASSPRVGGSVEGYSGNTIYF,TGCGCCAGCAGCCCTAGGGTGGGAGGGAGCGTTGAAGGGTACTCTGGAAACACCATATATTTT,NA,NA,TRBJ1-3,21,TRBV4-1
CATGGAILGTEAFF,TGTGCTACAGGGGGCGCGATATTGGGCACTGAAGCTTTCTTT,NA,TRBD1,TRBJ1-1,14,TRBV19
CASSLTSGSYEQYF,TGCGCCAGCAGCTTGACTAGCGGCTCCTACGAGCAGTACTTC,NA,TRBD2,TRBJ2-7,14,TRBV5-1
CAISEPGQGAGEQYF,TGTGCCATCAGTGAGCCGGGACAGGGGGCTGGAGAGCAGTACTTC,NA,TRBD1,TRBJ2-7,15,TRBV10-3